This passage covers 18 T cell receptor beta chains from one sample sequenced in a study of shared clonotypes between healthy human individuals. Data came from immunoSEQ multiplex PCR; TCRdb stores just in-frame clones and leaves some out. The data contain about 600,000 clones, around 97% of them singletons. The specimen sequenced was naive CD4+ T cells sorted from blood. Subset indicated: CD45RA+ positively selected. The origin of the receptors is a woman between 25 and 40 years old in good health.

The chain combines TRBV5-1 with TRBJ2-7; 8 bases agree with TRBD2. The V and J ends lost 3 bases and 4 bases, in that order; junction bases with no gene match: 15. This CDR3 contains 17 residues. CDR1 and CDR2 from the germline V gene are SGHRS and YFSETQ. CDR3 DNA: TGCGCCAGCAGCTACGGGACTAGGACGGGGACCAAATACGAGCAGTACTTC. This sequence encodes CASSYGTRTGTKYEQYF.

This chain uses TRBV7-9 with TRBJ2-7, with 9 bases identical to TRBD2. The CDR3 runs to 16 residues. Trimming at V came to 3 bases and at J to 3 bases, leaving 9 bases not matched to a gene. Germline lookup yields CDR1 SEHNR and CDR2 FQNEAQ (reference sequence). CDR3 nucleotide sequence: TGTGCCAGCAGCTTTTTCGGGCGGGAGGGTTACTACGAGCAGTACTTC. Its protein product is CASSFFGREGYYEQYF.

This sequence joins TRBV28 and TRBJ1-3, with a possible D match to TRBD1 (5 bases). Germline CDR1 and CDR2: MDHEN and SYDVKM. Trimming left V 5 bases short and J 9 bases short, with 11 bases between. This CDR3 has 12 residues. This CDR3 is CASSGTKGTIYF. Here the CDR3 DNA reads TGTGCCAGCAGTGGGACTAAGGGCACCATATATTTT.

This rearrangement joins TRBV4-1 to TRBJ1-5; D is undetermined. Germline V gene data show CDR1 as MGHRA and CDR2 as YSYEKL. The CDR3 has 16 residues. Trimming cost V 2 bases and J 3 bases, with 14 bases left between them. CDR3 amino acids: CASSQSVAGNNQPQHF. The CDR3 DNA sequence: TGCGCCAGCAGCCAATCGGTGGCAGGCAACAATCAGCCCCAGCATTTT.

The CDR3 DNA follows: TGTGCCAGTACCTATTGGCCAGATTTTAGCAATCAGCCCCAGCATTTT. It encodes CASTYWPDFSNQPQHF. The chain has TRBV19 and TRBJ1-5, with D uncertain. Germline values: CDR1 LNHDA, CDR2 SQIVND (reference sequence). The length of the CDR3 is 16 residues. V lost 7 bases and J lost 0, with 16 bases in between.

The chain combines TRBV19 with TRBJ1-4, with D uncertain. This CDR3 spans 13 amino acids. V was pared by 9 bases and J by 5 bases, with 13 bases between. CDR1 LNHDA and CDR2 SQIVND come from the germline V gene (reference sequence). Here the CDR3 DNA reads TGTGCCAGCCTCGGGAGGATGAATGAAAAACTGTTTTTT. Translated, it gives CASLGRMNEKLFF.

This sequence joins TRBV18 and TRBJ2-1; a weak D match, TRBD2 (7 bases). V shed 1 base and J shed 9 bases, with 16 bases lying between them. This CDR3 has 15 residues. Germline lookup yields CDR1 KGHSH and CDR2 LQKENI. CDR3 loop: CASSPRTSEGGEQFF. The CDR3 DNA reads as TGTGCCAGCTCACCACGGACTAGTGAGGGGGGTGAGCAGTTCTTC.

This clone was seen just once. The chain has TRBV27 and TRBJ2-5, with D possibly being TRBD1 (6 bases). The V end was cut by 3 bases, the J end by 7 bases, with 15 bases between. Germline CDR1 reads MNHEY; CDR2 reads SMNVEV (reference sequence). This CDR3 has 14 residues. In nucleotides, the CDR3 is TGTGCCAGCAGTTTGGGGGCCAGCTTTTTGACCCAGTACTTC. This translates into CASSLGASFLTQYF.

This clone has only one observation. The chain links TRBV2 to TRBJ2-3; a weak D match, TRBD2 (6 bases). This CDR3 is 13 amino acids long. CDR1 is SNHLY, CDR2 FYNNEI, per germline. Trimming took off 6 bases at V and 7 bases at J, with 14 bases between the two ends. The CDR3 sequence: CASRRTTANTQYF. The DNA for the CDR3 is TGTGCCAGCAGAAGGACTACCGCGAATACGCAGTATTTT.

CDR3 amino acids: CASSPPRTGPHEQYF. CDR3 nucleotide sequence: TGTGCCAGCTCACCACCCCGGACAGGCCCCCACGAGCAGTACTTC. V is TRBV18 and J is TRBJ2-5; 7 positions agree with TRBD1. The DNA end is more similar to TRBJ2-7, so the J call may be wrong. The CDR3 is 15 amino acids. The V gene's germline CDR1 is KGHSH and CDR2 LQKENI.

This chain joins TRBV6-1 and TRBJ2-1; TRBD2 agrees at 11 bases. The V and J ends lost 4 bases and 4 bases, in that order; junction bases with no gene match: 6. The CDR3 has 16 amino acids. Per the germline V gene, CDR1 is MNHNS and CDR2 is SASEGT. Here the CDR3 reads CASSAQTSGNYNEQFF. In DNA, the CDR3 is TGTGCCAGCAGTGCTCAGACTAGCGGGAATTACAATGAGCAGTTCTTC.

Of note for this clone: Additional DNA sequences in this sample encode the identical CDR3. The V and J genes are TRBV11-2 and TRBJ2-1; 9 bases line up with TRBD2. Trimming removed 3 bases from V and 4 bases from J; junction bases left unmatched: 4. The CDR3 extends over 15 amino acids. Germline CDR1 is SGHAT and CDR2 is FQNNGV. CDR3 protein: CASSLGLAGYNEQFF. In nucleotides, the CDR3 is TGTGCCAGCAGCTTGGGACTAGCCGGTTACAATGAGCAGTTCTTC.

The V call is TRBV2, the J call TRBJ1-2; D perhaps matches TRBD1 (6 bases). Germline assignment: CDR1 SNHLY and CDR2 FYNNEI. Trimming took 1 base from V and 6 from J, leaving 12 bases between them. CDR3 length: 14 amino acids. The CDR3 DNA follows: TGTGCCAGCAGTGAAGTACAGGGTGTAGATGGCTACACCTTC. This translates into CASSEVQGVDGYTF.

This clone has only one observation. V gene TRBV28 combines with J gene TRBJ1-1; D gene uncertain. This CDR3 contains 13 residues. Germline V gene data show CDR1 as MDHEN and CDR2 as SYDVKM. Trimming pared 1 base from V and 2 bases from J, leaving 5 bases between. Written as DNA, the CDR3 is TGTGCCAGCAGTTTATATGGTAACACTGAAGCTTTCTTT. As protein: CASSLYGNTEAFF. Filled out from reference TRBV28 and TRBJ1-1, the complete variable domain reads DVKVTQSSRYLVKRTGEKVFLECVQDMDHENMFWYRQDPGLGLRLIYFSYDVKMKEKGDIPEGYSVSREKKERFSLILESASTNQTSMYLCASSLYGNTEAFFGQGTRLTVV.

The genes are TRBV27 and TRBJ2-3; 13 nucleotides agree with TRBD2. Germline V gives CDR1 MNHEY, CDR2 SMNVEV (reference sequence). The CDR3 is made up of 17 amino acids. V dropped 3 bases and J dropped 4; count of bases not matched to a gene: 7. This chain's CDR3 is CASSFFRTSGSSDTQYF. The CDR3 DNA is TGTGCCAGCAGTTTCTTCCGGACTAGCGGGAGTTCAGATACGCAGTATTTT.

In its sample, this clone was seen once. The chain combines TRBV6-5 with TRBJ2-4, with TRBD2 matching 8 bases. The CDR3 sequence is 15 residues long. J gave up 2 bases and V 6 bases, and 6 bases lay outside the gene matches. Germline V gene data show CDR1 as MNHEY and CDR2 as SVGAGI. Written as DNA, the CDR3 is TGTGCCAGCAGCCCCCGCGGGGGGTCCAAAAACATTCAGTACTTC. Protein product: CASSPRGGSKNIQYF.

This chain links TRBV10-3 with TRBJ2-5; 7 bases fit TRBD2. Near its end, the DNA agrees better with TRBJ2-7, so the J call may be wrong. This CDR3 has 15 amino acids. Germline V gene lookup returns CDR1 ENHRY and CDR2 SYGVKD. The CDR3 sequence is CAIGRLAESSYEQYF. The CDR3, as DNA: TGTGCCATCGGCCGACTAGCCGAAAGCTCCTACGAGCAGTACTTC.

V is TRBV28 and J is TRBJ1-2; TRBD1 matches 9 bases. Unmatched junction bases numbered 12, after V lost 10 bases and J lost 6 bases. The germline V gene has CDR1 MDHEN and CDR2 SYDVKM. The CDR3 totals 14 residues. The CDR3 DNA reads TGTGCCATTACAGGGGGCGCTCGGGTTAATGGCTACACCTTC. This translates into CAITGGARVNGYTF.